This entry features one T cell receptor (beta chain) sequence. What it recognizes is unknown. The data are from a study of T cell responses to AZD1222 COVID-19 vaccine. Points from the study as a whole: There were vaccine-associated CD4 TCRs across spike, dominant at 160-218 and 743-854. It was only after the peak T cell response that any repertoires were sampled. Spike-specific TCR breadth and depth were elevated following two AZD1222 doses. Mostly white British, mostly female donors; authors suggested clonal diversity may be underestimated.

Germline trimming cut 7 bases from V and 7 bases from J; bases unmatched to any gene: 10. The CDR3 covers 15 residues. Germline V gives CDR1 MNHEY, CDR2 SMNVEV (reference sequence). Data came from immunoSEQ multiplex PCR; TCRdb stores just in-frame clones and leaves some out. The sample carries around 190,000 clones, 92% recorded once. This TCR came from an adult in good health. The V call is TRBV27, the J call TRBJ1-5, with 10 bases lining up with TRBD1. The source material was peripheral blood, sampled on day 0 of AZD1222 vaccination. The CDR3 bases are TGTGCCAGCAAGTATGGGACAGGGGAAGGGCAGCCCCAGCATTTT. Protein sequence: CASKYGTGEGQPQHF.